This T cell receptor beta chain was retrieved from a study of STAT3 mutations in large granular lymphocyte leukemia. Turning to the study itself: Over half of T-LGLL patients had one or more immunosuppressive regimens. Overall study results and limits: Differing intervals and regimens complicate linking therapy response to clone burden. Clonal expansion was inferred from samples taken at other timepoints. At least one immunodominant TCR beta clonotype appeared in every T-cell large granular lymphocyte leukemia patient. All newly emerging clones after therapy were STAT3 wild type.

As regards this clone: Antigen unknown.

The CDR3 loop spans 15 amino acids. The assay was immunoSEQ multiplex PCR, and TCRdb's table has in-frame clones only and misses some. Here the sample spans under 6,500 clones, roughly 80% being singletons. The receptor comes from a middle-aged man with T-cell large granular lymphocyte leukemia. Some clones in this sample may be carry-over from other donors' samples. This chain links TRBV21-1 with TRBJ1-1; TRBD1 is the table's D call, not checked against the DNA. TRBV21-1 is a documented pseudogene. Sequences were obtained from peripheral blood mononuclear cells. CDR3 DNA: TGTGCCAGCAGCAAGAACAGGGGGCATAACACTGAAGCTTTCTTT. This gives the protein CASSKNRGHNTEAFF.